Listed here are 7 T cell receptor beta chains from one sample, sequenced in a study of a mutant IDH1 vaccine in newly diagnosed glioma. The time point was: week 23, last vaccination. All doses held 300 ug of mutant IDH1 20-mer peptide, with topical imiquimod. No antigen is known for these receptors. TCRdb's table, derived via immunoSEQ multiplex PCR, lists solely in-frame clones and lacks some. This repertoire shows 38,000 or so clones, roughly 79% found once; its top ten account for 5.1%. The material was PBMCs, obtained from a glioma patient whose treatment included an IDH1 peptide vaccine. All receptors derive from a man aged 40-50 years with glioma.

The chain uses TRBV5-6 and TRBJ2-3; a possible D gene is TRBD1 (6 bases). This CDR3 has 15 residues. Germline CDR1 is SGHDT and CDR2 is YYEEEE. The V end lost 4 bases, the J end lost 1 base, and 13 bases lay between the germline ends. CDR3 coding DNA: TGTGCCAGCAGCCCGGCAGAGGGGGGCACAGATACGCAGTATTTT. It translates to CASSPAEGGTDTQYF.

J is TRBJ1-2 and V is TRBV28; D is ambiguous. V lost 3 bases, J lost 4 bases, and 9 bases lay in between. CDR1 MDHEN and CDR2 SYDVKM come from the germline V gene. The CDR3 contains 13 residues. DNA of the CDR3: TGTGCCAGCAGTTTCGAGGAGCTCTATGGCTACACCTTC. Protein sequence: CASSFEELYGYTF.

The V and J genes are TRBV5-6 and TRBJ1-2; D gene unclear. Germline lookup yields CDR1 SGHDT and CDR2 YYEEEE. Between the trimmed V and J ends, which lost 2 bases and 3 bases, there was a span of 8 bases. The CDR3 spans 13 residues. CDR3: CASSFGPDYGYTF. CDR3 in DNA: TGTGCCAGCAGCTTTGGCCCGGACTATGGCTACACCTTC.

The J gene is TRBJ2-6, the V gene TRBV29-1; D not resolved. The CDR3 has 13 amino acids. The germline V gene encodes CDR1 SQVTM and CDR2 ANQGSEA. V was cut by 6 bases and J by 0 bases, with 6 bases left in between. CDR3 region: CSVMLSGANVLTF. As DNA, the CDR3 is TGCAGCGTCATGCTCTCTGGGGCCAACGTCCTGACTTTC.

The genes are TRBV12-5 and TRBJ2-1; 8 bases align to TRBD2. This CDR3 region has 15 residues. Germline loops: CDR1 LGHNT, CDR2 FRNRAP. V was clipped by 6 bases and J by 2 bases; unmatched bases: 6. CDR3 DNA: TGTGCTAGTGGCCCGGGACTAGTGCCCTACAATGAGCAGTTCTTC. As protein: CASGPGLVPYNEQFF.

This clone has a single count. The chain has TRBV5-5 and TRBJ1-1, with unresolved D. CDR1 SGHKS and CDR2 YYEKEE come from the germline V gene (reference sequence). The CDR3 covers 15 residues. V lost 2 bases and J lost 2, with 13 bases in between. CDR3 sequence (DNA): TGTGCCAGCAGCTTTTTTTACAGACTTAACACTGAAGCTTTCTTT. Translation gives CASSFFYRLNTEAFF.

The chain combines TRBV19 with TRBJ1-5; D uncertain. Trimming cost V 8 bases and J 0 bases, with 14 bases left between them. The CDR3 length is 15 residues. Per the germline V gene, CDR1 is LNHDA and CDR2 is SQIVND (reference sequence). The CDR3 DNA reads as TGTGCCAGTTCGTTACAACAGATTAGCAATCAGCCCCAGCATTTT. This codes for CASSLQQISNQPQHF.